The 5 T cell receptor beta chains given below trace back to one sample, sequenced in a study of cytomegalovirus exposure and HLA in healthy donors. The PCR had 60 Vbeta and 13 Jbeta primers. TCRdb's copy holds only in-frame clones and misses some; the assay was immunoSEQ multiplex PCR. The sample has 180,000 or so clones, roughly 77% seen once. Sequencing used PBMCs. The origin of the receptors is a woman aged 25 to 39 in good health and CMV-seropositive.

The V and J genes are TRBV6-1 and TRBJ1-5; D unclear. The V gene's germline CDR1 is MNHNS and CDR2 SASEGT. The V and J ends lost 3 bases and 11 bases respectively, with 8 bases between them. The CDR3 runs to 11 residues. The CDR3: CASSDLRSQHF. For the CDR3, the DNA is TGTGCCAGCAGTGACCTTCGGTCCCAGCATTTT.

The DNA of the CDR3 is TGTGCCAGCAGCCAAGTCCAAGCGGGGCCTAAGTACGAGCAGTACTTC. Translated, it gives CASSQVQAGPKYEQYF. The chain employs TRBV4-2 and TRBJ2-5; 7 bases are shared with TRBD2. The better agreement between TRBJ2-7 and the DNA end casts doubt on the J call. The CDR3 covers 16 residues. Germline V CDR1 and CDR2: LGHNA, YNFKEQ.

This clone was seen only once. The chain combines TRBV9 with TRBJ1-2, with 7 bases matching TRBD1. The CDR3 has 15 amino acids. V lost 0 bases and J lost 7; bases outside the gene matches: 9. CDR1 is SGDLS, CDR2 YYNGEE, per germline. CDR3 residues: CASSVEQGLWGGYTF. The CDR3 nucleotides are TGTGCCAGCAGCGTAGAACAGGGGCTATGGGGTGGCTACACCTTC. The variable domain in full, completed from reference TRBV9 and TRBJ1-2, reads DSGVTQTPKHLITATGQRVTLRCSPRSGDLSVYWYQQSLDQGLQFLIQYYNGEERAKGNILERFSAQQFPDLHSELNLSSLELGDSALYFCASSVEQGLWGGYTFGSGTRLTVV.

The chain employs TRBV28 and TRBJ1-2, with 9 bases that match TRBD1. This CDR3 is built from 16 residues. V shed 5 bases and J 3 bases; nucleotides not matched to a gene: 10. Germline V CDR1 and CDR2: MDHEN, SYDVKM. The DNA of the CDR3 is TGTGCCAGCAGTACCCCGGGACAGGGACTCCACTATGGCTACACCTTC. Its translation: CASSTPGQGLHYGYTF.

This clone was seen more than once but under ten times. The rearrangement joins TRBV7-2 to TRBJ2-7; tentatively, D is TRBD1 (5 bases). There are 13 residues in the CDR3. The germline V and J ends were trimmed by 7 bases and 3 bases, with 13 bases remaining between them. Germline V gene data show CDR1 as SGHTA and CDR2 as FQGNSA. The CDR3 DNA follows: TGTGCCAGCACAAGCTACAGGAGCTACGAGCAGTACTTC. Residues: CASTSYRSYEQYF.